The present entry profiles one TCR beta chain with its context. The assay was immunoSEQ multiplex PCR, and TCRdb's table has in-frame clones only and misses some. The sample yields 230,000 or so clones, over 90% seen once. The data belong to a study of control samples from healthy donors and cancer patients. The CDR3 has 15 residues. From germline, CDR1 is SEHNR and CDR2 FQNEAQ (reference sequence). Trimming left V 8 bases short and J 1 base short, with 17 bases between. This chain links TRBV7-9 with TRBJ1-1; the D is unclear. The material sequenced was blood. This clonotype was sampled from a man aged 45-65 years in good health. In DNA form, the CDR3 reads TGTGCCAGCTATCGGACCGAGCGCAGGAACACTGAAGCTTTCTTT. Its translation is CASYRTERRNTEAFF.